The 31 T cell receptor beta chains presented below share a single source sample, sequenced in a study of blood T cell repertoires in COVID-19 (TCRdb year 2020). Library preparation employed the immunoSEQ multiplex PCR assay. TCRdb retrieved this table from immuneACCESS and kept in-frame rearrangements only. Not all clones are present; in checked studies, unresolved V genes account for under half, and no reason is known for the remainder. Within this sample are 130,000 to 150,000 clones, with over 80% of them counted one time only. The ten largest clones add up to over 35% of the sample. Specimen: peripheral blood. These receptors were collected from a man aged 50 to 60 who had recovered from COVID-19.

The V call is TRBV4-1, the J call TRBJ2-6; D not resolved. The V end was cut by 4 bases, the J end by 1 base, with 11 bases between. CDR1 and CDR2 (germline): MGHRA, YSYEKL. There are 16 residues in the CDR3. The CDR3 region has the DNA TGCGCCAGCAGCCCGCACAGCCCATCTGGGGCCAACGTCCTGACTTTC. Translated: CASSPHSPSGANVLTF.

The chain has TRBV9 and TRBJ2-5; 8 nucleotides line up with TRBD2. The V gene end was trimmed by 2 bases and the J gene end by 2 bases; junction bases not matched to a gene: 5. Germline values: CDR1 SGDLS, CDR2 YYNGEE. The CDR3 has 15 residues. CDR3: CASSVRGAGQETQYF. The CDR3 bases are TGTGCCAGCAGCGTGCGGGGGGCCGGACAAGAGACCCAGTACTTC. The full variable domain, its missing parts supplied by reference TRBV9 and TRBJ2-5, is DSGVTQTPKHLITATGQRVTLRCSPRSGDLSVYWYQQSLDQGLQFLIQYYNGEERAKGNILERFSAQQFPDLHSELNLSSLELGDSALYFCASSVRGAGQETQYFGPGTRLLVL.

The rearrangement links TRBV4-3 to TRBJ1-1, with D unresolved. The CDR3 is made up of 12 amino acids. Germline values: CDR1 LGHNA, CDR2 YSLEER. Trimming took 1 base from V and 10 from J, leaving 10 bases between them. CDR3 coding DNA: TGCGCCAGCAGCCAAGGGCCCGCGGCAGCTTTCTTT. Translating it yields CASSQGPAAAFF.

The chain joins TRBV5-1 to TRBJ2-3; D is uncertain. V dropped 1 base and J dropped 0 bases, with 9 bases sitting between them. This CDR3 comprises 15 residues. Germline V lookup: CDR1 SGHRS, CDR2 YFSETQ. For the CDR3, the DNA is TGCGCCAGCAGCTTGCAGCTAGGAAGCACAGATACGCAGTATTTT. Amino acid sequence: CASSLQLGSTDTQYF.

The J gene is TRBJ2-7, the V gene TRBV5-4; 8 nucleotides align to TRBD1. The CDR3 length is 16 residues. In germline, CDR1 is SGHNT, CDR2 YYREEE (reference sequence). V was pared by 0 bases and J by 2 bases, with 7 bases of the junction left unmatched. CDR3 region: CASSLASQGAAYEQYF. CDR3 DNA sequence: TGTGCCAGCAGCTTGGCCAGCCAGGGGGCCGCCTACGAGCAGTACTTC. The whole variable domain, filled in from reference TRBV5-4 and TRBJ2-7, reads ETGVTQSPTHLIKTRGQQVTLRCSSQSGHNTVSWYQQALGQGPQFIFQYYREEENGRGNFPPRFSGLQFPNYSSELNVNALELDDSALYLCASSLASQGAAYEQYFGPGTRLTVT.

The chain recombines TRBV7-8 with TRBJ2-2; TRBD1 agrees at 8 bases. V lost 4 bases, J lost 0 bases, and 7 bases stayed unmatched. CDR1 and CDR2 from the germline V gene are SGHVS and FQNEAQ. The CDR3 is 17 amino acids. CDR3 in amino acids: CASSYSWGQANTGELFF. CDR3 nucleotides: TGTGCCAGCAGCTACTCTTGGGGACAGGCGAACACCGGGGAGCTGTTTTTT.

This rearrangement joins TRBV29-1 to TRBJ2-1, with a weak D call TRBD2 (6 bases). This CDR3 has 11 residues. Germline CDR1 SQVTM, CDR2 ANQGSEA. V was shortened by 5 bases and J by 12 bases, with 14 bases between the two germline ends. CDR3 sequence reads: CSVRDSGMQFF. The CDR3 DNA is TGCAGCGTTCGGGACTCAGGGATGCAGTTCTTC.

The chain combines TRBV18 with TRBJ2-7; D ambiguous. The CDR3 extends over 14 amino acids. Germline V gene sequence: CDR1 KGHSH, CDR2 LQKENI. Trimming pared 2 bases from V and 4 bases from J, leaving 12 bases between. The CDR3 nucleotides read TGTGCCAGCTCACCAAGCCGGTACGGGTACGAGCAGTACTTC. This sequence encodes CASSPSRYGYEQYF.

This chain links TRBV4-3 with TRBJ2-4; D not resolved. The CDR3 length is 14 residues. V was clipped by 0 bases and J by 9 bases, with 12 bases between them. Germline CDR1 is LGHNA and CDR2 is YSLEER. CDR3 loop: CASSQEGRSGIQYF. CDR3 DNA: TGCGCCAGCAGCCAAGAAGGCAGGTCAGGCATTCAGTACTTC.

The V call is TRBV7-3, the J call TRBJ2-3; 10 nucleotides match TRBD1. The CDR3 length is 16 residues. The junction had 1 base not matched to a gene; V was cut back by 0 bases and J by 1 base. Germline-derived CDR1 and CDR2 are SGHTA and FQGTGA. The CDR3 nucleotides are TGTGCCAGCAGCTTAACAGGACAGGGGGGCACAGATACGCAGTATTTT. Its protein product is CASSLTGQGGTDTQYF.

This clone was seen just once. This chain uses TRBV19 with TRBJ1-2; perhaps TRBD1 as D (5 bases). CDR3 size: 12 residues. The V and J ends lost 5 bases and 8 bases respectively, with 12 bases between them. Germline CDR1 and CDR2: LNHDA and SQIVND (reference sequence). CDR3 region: CASSFGGRGYTF. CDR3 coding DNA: TGTGCCAGTAGTTTCGGGGGTCGGGGCTACACCTTC.

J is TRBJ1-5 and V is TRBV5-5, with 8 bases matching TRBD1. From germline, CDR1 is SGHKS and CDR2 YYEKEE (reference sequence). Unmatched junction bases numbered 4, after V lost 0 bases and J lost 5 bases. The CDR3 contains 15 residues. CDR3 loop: CASSLAGGAYQPQHF. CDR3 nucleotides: TGTGCCAGCAGCTTGGCAGGGGGCGCATATCAGCCCCAGCATTTT.

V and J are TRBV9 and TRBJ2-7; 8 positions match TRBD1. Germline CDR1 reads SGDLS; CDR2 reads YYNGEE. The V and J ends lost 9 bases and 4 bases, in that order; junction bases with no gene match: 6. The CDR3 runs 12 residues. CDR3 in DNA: TGTGCCAACGATGACAGGGGATACGAGCAGTACTTC. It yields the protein CANDDRGYEQYF.

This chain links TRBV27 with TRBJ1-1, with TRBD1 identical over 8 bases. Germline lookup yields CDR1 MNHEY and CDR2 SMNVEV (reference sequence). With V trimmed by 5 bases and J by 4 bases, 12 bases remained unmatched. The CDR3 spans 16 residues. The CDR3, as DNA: TGTGCCAGCAGTCCATTAGATATACAGGGGGTCACTGAAGCTTTCTTT. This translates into CASSPLDIQGVTEAFF.

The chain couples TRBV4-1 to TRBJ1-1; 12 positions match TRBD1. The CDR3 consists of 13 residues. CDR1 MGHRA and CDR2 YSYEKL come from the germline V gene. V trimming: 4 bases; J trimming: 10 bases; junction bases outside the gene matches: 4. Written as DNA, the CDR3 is TGCGCCAGCAGCCCCAGGGACAGGGGGCGAGCTTTCTTT. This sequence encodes CASSPRDRGRAFF.

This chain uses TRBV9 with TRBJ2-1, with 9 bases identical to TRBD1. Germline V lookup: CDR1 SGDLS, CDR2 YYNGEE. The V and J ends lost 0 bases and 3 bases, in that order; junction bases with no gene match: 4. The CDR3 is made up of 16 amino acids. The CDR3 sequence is CASSVGSGQGYNEQFF. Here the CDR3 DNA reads TGTGCCAGCAGCGTAGGGTCGGGACAGGGCTACAATGAGCAGTTCTTC.

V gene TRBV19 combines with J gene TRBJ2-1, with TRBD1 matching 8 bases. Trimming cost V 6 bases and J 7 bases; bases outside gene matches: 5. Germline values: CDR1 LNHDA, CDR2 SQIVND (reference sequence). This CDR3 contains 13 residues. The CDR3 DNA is TGTGCCAGTAGATGGACAGGGCTGAATGAGCAGTTCTTC. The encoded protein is CASRWTGLNEQFF.

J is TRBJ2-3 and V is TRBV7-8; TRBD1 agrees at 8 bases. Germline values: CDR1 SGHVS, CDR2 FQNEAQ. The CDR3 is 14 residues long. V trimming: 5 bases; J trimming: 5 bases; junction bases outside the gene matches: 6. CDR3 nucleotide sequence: TGTGCCAGCAGCCATGGGACAGGCGTAGATACGCAGTATTTT. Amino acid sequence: CASSHGTGVDTQYF.

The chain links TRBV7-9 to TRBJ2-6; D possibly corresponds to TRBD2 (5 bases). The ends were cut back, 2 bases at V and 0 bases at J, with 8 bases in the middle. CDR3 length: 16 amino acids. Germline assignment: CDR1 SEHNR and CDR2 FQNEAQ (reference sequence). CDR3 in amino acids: CASSLMGSSGANVLTF. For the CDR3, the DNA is TGTGCCAGCAGCTTAATGGGGAGCTCTGGGGCCAACGTCCTGACTTTC. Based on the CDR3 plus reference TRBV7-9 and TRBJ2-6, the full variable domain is DTGVSQNPRHKITKRGQNVTFRCDPISEHNRLYWYRQTLGQGPEFLTYFQNEAQLEKSRLLSDRFSAERPKGSFSTLEIQRTEQGDSAMYLCASSLMGSSGANVLTFGAGSRLTVL.

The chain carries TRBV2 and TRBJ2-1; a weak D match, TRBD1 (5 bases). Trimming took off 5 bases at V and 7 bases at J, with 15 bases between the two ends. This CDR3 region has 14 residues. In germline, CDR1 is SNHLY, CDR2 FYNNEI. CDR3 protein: CASSPARVGNEQFF. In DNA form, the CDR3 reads TGTGCCAGCAGTCCGGCCAGGGTGGGGAATGAGCAGTTCTTC.

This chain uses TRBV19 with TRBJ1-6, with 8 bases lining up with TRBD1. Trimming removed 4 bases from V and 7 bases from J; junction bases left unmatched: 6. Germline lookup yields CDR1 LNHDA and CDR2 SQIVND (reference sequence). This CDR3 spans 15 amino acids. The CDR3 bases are TGTGCCAGTAGTAGAGCAGGGGGCGAAAATTCACCCCTCCACTTT. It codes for CASSRAGGENSPLHF.

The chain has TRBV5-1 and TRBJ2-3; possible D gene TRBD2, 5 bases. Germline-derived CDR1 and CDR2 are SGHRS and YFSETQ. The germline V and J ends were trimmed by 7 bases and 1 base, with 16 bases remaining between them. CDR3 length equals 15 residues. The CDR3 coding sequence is TGCGCCAGCGCCCCGGACCGGGGAGGCACAGATACGCAGTATTTT. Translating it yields CASAPDRGGTDTQYF.

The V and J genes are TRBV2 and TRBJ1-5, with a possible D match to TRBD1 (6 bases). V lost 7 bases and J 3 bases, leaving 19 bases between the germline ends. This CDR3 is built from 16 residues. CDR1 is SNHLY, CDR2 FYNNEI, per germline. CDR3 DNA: TGTGCCAGCAAAAGCAAATCGGGGGGCTACAATCAGCCCCAGCATTTT. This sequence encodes CASKSKSGGYNQPQHF.

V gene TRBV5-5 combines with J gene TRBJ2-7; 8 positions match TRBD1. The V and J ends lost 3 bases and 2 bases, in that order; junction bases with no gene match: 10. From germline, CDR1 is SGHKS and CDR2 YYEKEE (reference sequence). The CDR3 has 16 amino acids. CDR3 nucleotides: TGTGCCAGCAGCTCTGGACAGGGCGACCTCACCTACGAGCAGTACTTC. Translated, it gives CASSSGQGDLTYEQYF.

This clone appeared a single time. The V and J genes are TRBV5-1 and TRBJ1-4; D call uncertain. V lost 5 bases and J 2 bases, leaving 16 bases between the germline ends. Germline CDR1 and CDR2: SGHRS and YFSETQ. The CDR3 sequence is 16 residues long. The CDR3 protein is CASRGGIHETNEKLFF. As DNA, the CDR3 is TGCGCCAGCAGGGGAGGGATACATGAGACTAATGAAAAACTGTTTTTT.

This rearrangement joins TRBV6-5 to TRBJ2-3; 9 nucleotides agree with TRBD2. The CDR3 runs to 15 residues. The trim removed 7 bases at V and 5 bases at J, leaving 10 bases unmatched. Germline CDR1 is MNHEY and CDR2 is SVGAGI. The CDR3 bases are TGTGCCAGCATGGGGTTAGCGGGGGTTAGAGATACGCAGTATTTT. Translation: CASMGLAGVRDTQYF.

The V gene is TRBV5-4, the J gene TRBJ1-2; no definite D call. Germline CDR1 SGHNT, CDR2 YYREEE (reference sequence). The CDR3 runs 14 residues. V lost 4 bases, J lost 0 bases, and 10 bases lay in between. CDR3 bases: TGTGCCAGCAGCGTTCAAGACACTAACTATGGCTACACCTTC. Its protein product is CASSVQDTNYGYTF.

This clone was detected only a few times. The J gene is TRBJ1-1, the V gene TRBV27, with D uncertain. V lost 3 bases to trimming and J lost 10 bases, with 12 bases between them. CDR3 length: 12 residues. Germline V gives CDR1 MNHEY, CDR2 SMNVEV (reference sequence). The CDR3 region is CASSFPGRIAFF. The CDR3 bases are TGTGCCAGCAGTTTCCCCGGGAGGATAGCTTTCTTT.

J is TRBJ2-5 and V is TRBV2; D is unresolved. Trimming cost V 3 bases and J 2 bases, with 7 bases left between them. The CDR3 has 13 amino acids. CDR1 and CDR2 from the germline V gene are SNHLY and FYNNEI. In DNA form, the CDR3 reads TGTGCCAGCAGTGAGAGTACTCAAGAGACCCAGTACTTC. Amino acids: CASSESTQETQYF. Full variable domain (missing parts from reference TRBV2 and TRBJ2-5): EPEVTQTPSHQVTQMGQEVILRCVPISNHLYFYWYRQILGQKVEFLVSFYNNEISEKSEIFDDQFSVERPDGSNFTLKIRSTKLEDSAMYFCASSESTQETQYFGPGTRLLVL.

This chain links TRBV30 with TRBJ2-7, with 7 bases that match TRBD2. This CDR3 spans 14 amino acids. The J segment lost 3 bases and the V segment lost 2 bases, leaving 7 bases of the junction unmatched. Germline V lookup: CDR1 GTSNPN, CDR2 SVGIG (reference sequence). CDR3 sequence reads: CAWSPTGTNYEQYF. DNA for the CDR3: TGTGCCTGGAGTCCAACCGGGACTAACTACGAGCAGTACTTC. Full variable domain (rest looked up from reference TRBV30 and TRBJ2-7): SQTIHQWPATLVQPVGSPLSLECTVEGTSNPNLYWYRQAAGRGLQLLFYSVGIGQISSEVPQNLSASRPQDRQFILSSKKLLLSDSGFYLCAWSPTGTNYEQYFGPGTRLTVT.

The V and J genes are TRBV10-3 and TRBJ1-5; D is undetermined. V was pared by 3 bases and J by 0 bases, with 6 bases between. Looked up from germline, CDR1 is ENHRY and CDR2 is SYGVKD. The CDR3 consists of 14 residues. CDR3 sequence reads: CAISENYSNQPQHF. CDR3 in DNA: TGTGCCATCAGTGAAAACTATAGCAATCAGCCCCAGCATTTT.